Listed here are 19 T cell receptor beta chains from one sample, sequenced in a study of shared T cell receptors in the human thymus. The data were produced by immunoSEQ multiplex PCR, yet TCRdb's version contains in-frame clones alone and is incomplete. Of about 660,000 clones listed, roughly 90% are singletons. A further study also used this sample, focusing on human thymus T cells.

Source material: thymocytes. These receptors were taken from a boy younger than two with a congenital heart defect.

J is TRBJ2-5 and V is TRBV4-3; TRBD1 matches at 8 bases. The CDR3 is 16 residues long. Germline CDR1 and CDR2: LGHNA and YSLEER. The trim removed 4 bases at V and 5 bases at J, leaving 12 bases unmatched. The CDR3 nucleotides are TGCGCCAGCAGCCCGACGTTGGACAGGGTATGGGAGACCCAGTACTTC. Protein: CASSPTLDRVWETQYF.

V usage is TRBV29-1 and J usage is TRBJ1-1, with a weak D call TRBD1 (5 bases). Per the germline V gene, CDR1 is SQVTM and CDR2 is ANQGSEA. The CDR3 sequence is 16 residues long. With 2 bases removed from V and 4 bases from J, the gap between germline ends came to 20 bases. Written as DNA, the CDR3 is TGCAGCGTTGAATTCAACCCTCGGCAGGGCGGCACTGAAGCTTTCTTT. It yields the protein CSVEFNPRQGGTEAFF.

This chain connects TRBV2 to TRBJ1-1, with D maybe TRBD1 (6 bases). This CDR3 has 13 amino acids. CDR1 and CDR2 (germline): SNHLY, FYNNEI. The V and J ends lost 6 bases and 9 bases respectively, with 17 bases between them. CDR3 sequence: CASSGPGAEKAFF. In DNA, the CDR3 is TGTGCCAGCAGCGGCCCAGGGGCTGAAAAAGCTTTCTTT.

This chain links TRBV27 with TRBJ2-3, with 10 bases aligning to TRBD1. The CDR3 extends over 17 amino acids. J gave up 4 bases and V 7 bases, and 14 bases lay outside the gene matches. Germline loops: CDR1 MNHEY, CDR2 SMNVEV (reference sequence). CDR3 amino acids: CASKRRIGQGGADTQYF. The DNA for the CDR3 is TGTGCCAGCAAGAGAAGAATCGGACAGGGGGGTGCAGATACGCAGTATTTT.

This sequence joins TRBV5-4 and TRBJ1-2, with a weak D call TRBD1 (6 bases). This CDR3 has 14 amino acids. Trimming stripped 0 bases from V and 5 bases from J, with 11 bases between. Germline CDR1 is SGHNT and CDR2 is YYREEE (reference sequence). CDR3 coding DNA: TGTGCCAGCAGCTTGGCTCGACAGGAGTATGGCTACACCTTC. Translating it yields CASSLARQEYGYTF.

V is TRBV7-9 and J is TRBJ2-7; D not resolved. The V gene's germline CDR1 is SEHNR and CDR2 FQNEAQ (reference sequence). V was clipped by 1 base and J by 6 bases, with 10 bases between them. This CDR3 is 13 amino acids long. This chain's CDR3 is CASSLELAGEQYF. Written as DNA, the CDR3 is TGTGCCAGCAGCTTAGAGTTAGCTGGCGAGCAGTACTTC.

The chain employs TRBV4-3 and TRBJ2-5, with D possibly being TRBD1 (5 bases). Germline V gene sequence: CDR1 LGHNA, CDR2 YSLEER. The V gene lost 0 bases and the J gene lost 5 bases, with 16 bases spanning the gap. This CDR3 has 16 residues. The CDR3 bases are TGCGCCAGCAGCCAAGAACCAGGGTGTTTTGGGGAGACCCAGTACTTC. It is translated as CASSQEPGCFGETQYF.

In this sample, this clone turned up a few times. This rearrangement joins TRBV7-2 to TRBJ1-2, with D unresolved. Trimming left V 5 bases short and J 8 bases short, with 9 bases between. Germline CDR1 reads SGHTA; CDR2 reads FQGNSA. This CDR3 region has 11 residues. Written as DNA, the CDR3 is TGTGCCAGCAGCGGGAGGTCGGGCTACACCTTC. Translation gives CASSGRSGYTF.

CDR3 DNA sequence: TGTGCCAGCTCTCGGGTTAGCGGGGATACGCAGTATTTT. Translated: CASSRVSGDTQYF. This sequence joins TRBV7-2 and TRBJ2-3; 7 bases fit TRBD2. The CDR3 loop spans 13 amino acids. CDR1 is SGHTA and CDR2 is FQGNSA in the germline V gene. Trimming at V came to 8 bases and at J to 6 bases, leaving 8 bases not matched to a gene.

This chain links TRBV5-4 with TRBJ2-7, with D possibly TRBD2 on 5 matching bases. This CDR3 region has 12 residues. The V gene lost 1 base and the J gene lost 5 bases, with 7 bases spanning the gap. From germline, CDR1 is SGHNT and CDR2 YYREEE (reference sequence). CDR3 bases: TGTGCCAGCAGCTTGCTCGGGAACGAGCAGTACTTC. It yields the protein CASSLLGNEQYF. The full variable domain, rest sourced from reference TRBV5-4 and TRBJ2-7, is ETGVTQSPTHLIKTRGQQVTLRCSSQSGHNTVSWYQQALGQGPQFIFQYYREEENGRGNFPPRFSGLQFPNYSSELNVNALELDDSALYLCASSLLGNEQYFGPGTRLTVT.

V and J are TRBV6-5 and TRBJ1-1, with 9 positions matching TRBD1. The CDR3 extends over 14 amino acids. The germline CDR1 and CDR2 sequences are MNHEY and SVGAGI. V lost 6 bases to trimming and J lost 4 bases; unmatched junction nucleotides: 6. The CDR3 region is CASSRGQGATEAFF. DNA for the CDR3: TGTGCCAGCAGCCGGGGACAGGGAGCCACTGAAGCTTTCTTT.

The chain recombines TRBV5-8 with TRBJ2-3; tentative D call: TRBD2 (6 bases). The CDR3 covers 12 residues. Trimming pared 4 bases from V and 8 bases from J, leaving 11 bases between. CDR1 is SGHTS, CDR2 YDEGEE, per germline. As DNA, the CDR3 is TGTGCCAGCAGCACTAGCTCTGGTACGCAGTATTTT. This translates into CASSTSSGTQYF.

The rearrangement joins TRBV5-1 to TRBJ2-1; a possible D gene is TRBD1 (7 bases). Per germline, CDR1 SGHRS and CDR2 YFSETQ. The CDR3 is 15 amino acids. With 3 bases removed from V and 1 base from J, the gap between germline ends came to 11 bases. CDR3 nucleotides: TGCGCCAGCAGCTCCCAGGGGGGTTCCTACAATGAGCAGTTCTTC. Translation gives CASSSQGGSYNEQFF.

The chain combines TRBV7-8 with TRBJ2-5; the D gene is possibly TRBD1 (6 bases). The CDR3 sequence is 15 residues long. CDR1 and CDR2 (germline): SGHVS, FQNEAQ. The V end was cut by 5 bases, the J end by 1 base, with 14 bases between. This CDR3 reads CASSLPGHSQETQYF. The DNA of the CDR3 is TGTGCCAGCAGCCTTCCGGGACACAGCCAAGAGACCCAGTACTTC.

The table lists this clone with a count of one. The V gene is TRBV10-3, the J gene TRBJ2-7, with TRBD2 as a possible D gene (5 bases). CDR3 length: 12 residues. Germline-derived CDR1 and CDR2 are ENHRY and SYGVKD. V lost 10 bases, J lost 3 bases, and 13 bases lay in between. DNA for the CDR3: TGTGCCACGGCCGGGGTCGGCTACGAGCAGTACTTC. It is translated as CATAGVGYEQYF.

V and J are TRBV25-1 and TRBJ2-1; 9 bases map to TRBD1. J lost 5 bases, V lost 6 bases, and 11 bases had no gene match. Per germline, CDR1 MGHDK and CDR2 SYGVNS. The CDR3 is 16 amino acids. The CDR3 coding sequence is TGTGCCAGCAGCCGGAGGGGGGACAGGGTCGACAATGAGCAGTTCTTC. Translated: CASSRRGDRVDNEQFF.

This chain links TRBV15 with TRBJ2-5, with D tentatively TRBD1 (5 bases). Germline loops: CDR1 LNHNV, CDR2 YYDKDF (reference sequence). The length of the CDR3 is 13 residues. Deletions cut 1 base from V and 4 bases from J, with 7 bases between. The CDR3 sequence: CATSRGQGETQYF. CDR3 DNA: TGTGCCACCAGCAGAGGGCAGGGAGAGACCCAGTACTTC. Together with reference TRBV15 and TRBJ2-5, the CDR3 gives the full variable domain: DAMVIQNPRYQVTQFGKPVTLSCSQTLNHNVMYWYQQKSSQAPKLLFHYYDKDFNNEADTPDNFQSRRPNTSFCFLDIRSPGLGDTAMYLCATSRGQGETQYFGPGTRLLVL.

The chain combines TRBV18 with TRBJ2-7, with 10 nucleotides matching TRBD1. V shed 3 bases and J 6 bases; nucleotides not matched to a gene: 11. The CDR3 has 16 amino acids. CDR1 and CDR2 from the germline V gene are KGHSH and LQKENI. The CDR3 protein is CASSPGQGLDPCEQYF. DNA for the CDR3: TGTGCCAGCTCACCGGGACAGGGGTTAGATCCCTGCGAGCAGTACTTC.

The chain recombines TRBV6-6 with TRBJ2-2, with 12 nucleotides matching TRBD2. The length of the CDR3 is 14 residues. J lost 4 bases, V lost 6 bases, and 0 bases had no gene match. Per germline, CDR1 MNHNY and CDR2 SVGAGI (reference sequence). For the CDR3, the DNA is TGTGCCAGCAGACTAGCGGGAGGCACCGGGGAGCTGTTTTTT. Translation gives CASRLAGGTGELFF.